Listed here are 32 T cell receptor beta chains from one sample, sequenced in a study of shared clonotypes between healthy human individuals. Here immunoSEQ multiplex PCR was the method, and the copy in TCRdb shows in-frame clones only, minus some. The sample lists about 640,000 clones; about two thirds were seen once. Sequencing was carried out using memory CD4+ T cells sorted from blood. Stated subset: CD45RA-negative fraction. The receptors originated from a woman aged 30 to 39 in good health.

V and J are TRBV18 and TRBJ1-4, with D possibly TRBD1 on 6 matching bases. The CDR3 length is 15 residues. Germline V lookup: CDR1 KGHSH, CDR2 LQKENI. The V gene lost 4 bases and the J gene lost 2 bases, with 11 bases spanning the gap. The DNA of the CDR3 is TGTGCCAGCTCACTGAGACAGGATACTAATGAAAAACTGTTTTTT. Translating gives CASSLRQDTNEKLFF.

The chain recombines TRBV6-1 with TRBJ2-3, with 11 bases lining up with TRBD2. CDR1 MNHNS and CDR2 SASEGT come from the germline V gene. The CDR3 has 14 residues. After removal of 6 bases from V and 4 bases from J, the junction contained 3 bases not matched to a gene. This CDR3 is CASRLAGGADTQYF. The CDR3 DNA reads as TGTGCCAGCAGGTTAGCGGGAGGGGCAGATACGCAGTATTTT.

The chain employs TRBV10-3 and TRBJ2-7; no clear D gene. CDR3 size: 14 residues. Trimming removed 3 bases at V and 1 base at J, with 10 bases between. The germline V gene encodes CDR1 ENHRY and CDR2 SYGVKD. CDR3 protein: CAISDDTASYEQYF. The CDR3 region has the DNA TGTGCCATCAGTGATGATACAGCATCCTACGAGCAGTACTTC.

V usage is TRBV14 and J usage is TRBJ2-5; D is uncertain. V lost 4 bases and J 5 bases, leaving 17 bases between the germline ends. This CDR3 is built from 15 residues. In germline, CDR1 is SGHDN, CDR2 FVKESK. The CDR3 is CASSPLDPAVETQYF. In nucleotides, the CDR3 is TGTGCCAGCAGCCCCCTCGACCCGGCGGTGGAGACCCAGTACTTC.

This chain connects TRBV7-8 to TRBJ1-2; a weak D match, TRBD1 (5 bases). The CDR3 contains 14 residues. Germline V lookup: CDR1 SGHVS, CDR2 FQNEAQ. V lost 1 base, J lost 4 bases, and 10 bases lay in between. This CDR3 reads CASSLENRGYGYTF. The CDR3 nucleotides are TGTGCCAGCAGCTTAGAGAATAGGGGCTATGGCTACACCTTC.

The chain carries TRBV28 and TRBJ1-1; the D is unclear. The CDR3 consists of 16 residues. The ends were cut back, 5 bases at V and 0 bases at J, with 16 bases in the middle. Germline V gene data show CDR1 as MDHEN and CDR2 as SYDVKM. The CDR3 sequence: CASSGPSISMNTEAFF. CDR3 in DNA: TGTGCCAGCAGTGGACCTTCTATATCAATGAACACTGAAGCTTTCTTT.

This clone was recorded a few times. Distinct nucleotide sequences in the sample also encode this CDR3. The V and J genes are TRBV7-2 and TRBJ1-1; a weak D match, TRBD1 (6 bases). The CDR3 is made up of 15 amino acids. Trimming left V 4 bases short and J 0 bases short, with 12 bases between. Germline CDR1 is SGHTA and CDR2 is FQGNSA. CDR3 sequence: CASSSQGRMNTEAFF. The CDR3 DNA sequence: TGTGCCAGCAGCTCCCAGGGGCGGATGAACACTGAAGCTTTCTTT.

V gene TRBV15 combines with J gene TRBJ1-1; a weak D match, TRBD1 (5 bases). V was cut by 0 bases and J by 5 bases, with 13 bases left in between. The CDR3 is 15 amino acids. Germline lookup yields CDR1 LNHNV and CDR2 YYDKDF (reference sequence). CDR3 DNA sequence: TGTGCCACCAGCAGAGACAGGGAAGGTGCAACTGAAGCTTTCTTT. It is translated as CATSRDREGATEAFF.

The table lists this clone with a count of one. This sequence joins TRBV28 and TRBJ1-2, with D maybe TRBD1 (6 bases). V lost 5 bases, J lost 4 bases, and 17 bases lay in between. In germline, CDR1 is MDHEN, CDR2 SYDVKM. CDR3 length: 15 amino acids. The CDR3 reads CASSVTGNPLYGYTF. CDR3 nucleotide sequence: TGTGCCAGCAGTGTGACAGGCAACCCCCTCTATGGCTACACCTTC.

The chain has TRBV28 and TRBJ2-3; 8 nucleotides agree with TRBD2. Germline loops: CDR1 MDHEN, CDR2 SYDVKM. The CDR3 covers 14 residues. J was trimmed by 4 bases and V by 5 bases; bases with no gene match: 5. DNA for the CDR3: TGTGCCAGCAGTGCACCGGGGGGGCCAGATACGCAGTATTTT. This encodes CASSAPGGPDTQYF.

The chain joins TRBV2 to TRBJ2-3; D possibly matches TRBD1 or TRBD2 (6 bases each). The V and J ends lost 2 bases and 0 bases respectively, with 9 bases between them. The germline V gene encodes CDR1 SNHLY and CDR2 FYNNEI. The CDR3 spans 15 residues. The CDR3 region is CASSERRGSTDTQYF. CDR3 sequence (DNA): TGTGCCAGCAGTGAAAGGAGGGGGAGCACAGATACGCAGTATTTT.

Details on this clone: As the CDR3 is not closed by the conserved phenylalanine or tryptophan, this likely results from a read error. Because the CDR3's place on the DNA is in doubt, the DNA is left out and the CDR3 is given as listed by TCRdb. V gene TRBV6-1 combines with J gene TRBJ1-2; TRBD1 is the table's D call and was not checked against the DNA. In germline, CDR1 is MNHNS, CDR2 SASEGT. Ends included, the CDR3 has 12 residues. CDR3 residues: CASRDPGRGLIS.

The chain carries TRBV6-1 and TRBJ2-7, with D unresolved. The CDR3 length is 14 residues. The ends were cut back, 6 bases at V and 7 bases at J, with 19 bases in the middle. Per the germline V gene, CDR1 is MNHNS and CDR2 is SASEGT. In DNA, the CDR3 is TGTGCCAGCAGCCCGGGCGGATTGCTCGGGGAGCAGTACTTC. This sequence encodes CASSPGGLLGEQYF.

CDR3 sequence (DNA): TGCGCCAGCAGCCAATTACCAGGGCTCGGAAACACCATATATTTT. Translation: CASSQLPGLGNTIYF. The J gene is TRBJ1-3, the V gene TRBV4-1, with D perhaps matching TRBD1 (5 bases). V was trimmed by 2 bases and J by 4 bases, leaving 12 bases between them. CDR3 size: 15 residues. Germline V CDR1 and CDR2: MGHRA, YSYEKL.

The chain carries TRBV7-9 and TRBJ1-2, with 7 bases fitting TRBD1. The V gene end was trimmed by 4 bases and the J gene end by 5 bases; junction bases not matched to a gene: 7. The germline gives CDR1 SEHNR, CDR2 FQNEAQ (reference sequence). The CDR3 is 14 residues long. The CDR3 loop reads CASSSRDSSYGYTF. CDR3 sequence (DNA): TGTGCCAGCAGCTCCAGGGACAGCTCTTATGGCTACACCTTC.

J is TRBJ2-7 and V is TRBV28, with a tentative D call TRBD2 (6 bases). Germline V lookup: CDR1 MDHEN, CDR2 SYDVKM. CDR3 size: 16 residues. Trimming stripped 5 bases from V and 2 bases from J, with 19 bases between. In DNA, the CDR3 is TGTGCCAGCAGTAGACCTCCGGGACTGCCAACCTACGAGCAGTACTTC. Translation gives CASSRPPGLPTYEQYF.

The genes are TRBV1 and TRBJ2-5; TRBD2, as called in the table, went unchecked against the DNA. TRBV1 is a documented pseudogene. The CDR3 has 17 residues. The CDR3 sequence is CTSSPGLAGGAQETQYF. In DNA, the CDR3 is TGCACCAGCAGCCCGGGACTAGCGGGAGGGGCCCAAGAGACCCAGTACTTC.

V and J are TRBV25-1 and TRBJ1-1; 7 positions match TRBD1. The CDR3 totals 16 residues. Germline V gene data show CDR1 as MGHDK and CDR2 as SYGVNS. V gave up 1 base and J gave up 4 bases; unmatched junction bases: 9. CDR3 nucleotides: TGTGCCAGCAGTGAATTTTCCTTGGCAGGGGGCACTGAAGCTTTCTTT. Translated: CASSEFSLAGGTEAFF.

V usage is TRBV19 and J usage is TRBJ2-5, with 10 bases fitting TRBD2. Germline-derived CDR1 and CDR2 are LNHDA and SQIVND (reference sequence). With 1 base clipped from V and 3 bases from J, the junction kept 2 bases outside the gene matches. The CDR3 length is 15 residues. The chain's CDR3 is CASSIASGRKETQYF. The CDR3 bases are TGTGCCAGTAGTATAGCTAGCGGGAGAAAAGAGACCCAGTACTTC.

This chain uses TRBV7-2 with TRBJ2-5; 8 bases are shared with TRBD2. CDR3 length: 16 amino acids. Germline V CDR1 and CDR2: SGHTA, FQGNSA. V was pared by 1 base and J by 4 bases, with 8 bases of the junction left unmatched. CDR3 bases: TGTGCCAGCAGCTTAGTCCTAGGGCTAGCGGGAGAGACCCAGTACTTC. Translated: CASSLVLGLAGETQYF.

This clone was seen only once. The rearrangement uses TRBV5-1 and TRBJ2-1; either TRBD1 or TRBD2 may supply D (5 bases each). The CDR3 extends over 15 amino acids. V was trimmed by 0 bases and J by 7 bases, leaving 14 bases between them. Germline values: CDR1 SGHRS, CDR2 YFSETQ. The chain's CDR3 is CASSLDQGDLNEQFF. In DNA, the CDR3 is TGCGCCAGCAGCTTGGACCAGGGAGACTTGAATGAGCAGTTCTTC. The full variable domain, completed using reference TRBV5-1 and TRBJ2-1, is KAGVTQTPRYLIKTRGQQVTLSCSPISGHRSVSWYQQTPGQGLQFLFEYFSETQRNKGNFPGRFSGRQFSNSRSEMNVSTLELGDSALYLCASSLDQGDLNEQFFGPGTRLTVL.

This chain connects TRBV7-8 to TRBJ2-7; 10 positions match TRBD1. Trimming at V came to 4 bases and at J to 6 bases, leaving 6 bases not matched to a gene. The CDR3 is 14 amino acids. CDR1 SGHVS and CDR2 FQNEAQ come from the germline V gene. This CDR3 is CASSSGTGVSEQYF. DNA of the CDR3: TGTGCCAGCAGCTCCGGGACAGGGGTAAGCGAGCAGTACTTC.

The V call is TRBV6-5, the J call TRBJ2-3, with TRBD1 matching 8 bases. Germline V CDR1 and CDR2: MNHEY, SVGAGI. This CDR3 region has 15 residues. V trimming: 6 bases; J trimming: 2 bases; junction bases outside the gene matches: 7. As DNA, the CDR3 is TGTGCCAGCAGCCCCCAGGGGGCTTACACAGATACGCAGTATTTT. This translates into CASSPQGAYTDTQYF.

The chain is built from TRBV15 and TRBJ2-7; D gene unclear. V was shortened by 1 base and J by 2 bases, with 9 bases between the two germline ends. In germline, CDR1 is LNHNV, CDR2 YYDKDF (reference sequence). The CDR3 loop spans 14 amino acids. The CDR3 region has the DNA TGTGCCACCAGCAGAGCAGGTTTCGCCTACGAGCAGTACTTC. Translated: CATSRAGFAYEQYF.

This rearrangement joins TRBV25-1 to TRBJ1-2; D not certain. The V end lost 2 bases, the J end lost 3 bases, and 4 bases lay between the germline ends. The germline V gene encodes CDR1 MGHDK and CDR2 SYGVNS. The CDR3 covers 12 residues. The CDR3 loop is CASSETDYGYTF. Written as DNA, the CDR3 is TGTGCCAGCAGTGAAACGGACTATGGCTACACCTTC.

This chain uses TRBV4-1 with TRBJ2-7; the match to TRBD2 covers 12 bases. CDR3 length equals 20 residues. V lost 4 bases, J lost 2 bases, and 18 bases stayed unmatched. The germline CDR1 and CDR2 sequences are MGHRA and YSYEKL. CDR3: CASSRGWTGQLAGGTYEQYF. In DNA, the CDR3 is TGCGCCAGCAGCCGGGGATGGACAGGGCAACTAGCGGGAGGAACCTACGAGCAGTACTTC.

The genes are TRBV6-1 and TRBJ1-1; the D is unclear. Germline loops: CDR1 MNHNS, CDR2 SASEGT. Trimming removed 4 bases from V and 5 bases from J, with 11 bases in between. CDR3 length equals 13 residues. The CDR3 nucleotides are TGTGCCAGCAGTGTGGGTGGAGAGACTGAAGCTTTCTTT. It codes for CASSVGGETEAFF.

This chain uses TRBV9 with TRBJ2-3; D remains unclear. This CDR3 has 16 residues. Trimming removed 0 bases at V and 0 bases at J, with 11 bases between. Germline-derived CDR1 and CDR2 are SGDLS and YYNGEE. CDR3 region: CASSVGARESTDTQYF. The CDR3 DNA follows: TGTGCCAGCAGCGTAGGGGCGAGAGAGAGCACAGATACGCAGTATTTT.

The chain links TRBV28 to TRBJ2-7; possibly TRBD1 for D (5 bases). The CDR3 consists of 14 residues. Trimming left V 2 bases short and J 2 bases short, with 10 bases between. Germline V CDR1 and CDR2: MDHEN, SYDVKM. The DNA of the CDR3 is TGTGCCAGCAGTTTAGCAGGGCAGCCCTACGAGCAGTACTTC. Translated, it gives CASSLAGQPYEQYF.

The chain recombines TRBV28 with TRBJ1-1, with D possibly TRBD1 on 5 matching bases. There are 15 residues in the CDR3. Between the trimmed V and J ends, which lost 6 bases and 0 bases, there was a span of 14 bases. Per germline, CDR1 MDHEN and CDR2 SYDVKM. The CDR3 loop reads CASRAPGTVNTEAFF. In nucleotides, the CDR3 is TGTGCCAGCAGAGCTCCCGGGACGGTGAACACTGAAGCTTTCTTT.

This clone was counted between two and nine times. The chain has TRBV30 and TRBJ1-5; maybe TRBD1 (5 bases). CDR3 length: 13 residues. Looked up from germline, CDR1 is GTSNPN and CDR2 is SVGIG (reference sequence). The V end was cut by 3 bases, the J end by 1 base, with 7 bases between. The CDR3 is CAWRQGSNQPQHF. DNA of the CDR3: TGTGCCTGGAGGCAGGGCAGCAATCAGCCCCAGCATTTT.

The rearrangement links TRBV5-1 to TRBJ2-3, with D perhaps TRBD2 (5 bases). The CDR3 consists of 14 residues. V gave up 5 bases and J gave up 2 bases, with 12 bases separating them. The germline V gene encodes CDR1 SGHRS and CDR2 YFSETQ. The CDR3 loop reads CASSTGIVTDTQYF. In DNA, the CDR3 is TGCGCCAGCAGTACCGGGATAGTCACAGATACGCAGTATTTT.